Listed below are T cell receptor beta chains from one sample, sequenced in a study of blood T cell repertoires in COVID-19. Data came from immunoSEQ multiplex PCR; TCRdb stores just in-frame clones and leaves some out. Here the sample spans about 210,000 clones, 84% being singletons. Sequencing was done on a sample of peripheral blood. The receptors here all came from a woman aged 50 to 60 with active or convalescent COVID-19. Each CDR3 is given with its conserved first and last residue. Fields, in order: clone size, J gene, V gene, D gene, CDR3 protein, CDR3 DNA. D genes are given only for firm matches. Clone size is given for some rows only: seen once, a few or many times, or a class if the clone is expanded.

. TRBJ2-1 TRBV5-4 TRBD1 CASSGTDWSDQFF TGTGCCAGCAGCGGGACAGATTGGTCGGACCAGTTCTTC
. TRBJ2-3 TRBV2 . CASSWGGTDTQYF TGTGCCAGCAGCTGGGGGGGCACAGATACGCAGTATTTT
. TRBJ2-7 TRBV29-1 TRBD2 CSVGSGTERLAGGFEQYF TGCAGCGTTGGATCGGGGACGGAGAGACTAGCGGGAGGGTTCGAGCAGTACTTC
. TRBJ1-2 TRBV6-1 . CASSEALWAVYGYTF TGTGCCAGCAGTGAAGCGCTATGGGCCGTCTATGGCTACACCTTC
. TRBJ2-5 TRBV3-1/TRBV3-2 TRBD2 CASSPGLAGGTQYF TGTGCCAGCAGCCCCGGGCTAGCGGGGGGGACCCAGTACTTC
. TRBJ2-3 TRBV27 . CASSSYSPQRDTQYF TGTGCCAGCAGTTCCTACTCCCCCCAACGGGATACGCAGTATTTT
once TRBJ1-2 TRBV30 . CAWSDRPPGYTF TGTGCCTGGAGTGACAGACCCCCTGGCTACACCTTC
. TRBJ1-2 TRBV28 . CASSLASYGYTF TGTGCCAGCAGTTTGGCATCCTATGGCTACACCTTC
few TRBJ2-2 TRBV7-9 TRBD2 CASSLARLAGGRPPGELFF TGTGCCAGCAGCTTAGCGCGGCTAGCGGGGGGTCGTCCCCCCGGGGAGCTGTTTTTT
. TRBJ2-3 TRBV24-1 . CATSDLGGAPDTQYF TGTGCCACCAGTGATTTGGGAGGTGCCCCGGATACGCAGTATTTT
many TRBJ1-2 TRBV10-3 TRBD1 CAISNGQDWYGYTF TGTGCCATCAGTAACGGACAGGATTGGTATGGCTACACCTTC
. TRBJ2-7 TRBV7-7 TRBD1 CASSWGQGEQQYF TGTGCCAGCAGCTGGGGACAGGGGGAACAGCAGTACTTC
. TRBJ2-3 TRBV5-1 TRBD1 CASSPDLVGGETDTQYF TGCGCCAGCAGTCCCGATTTAGTAGGGGGCGAGACAGATACGCAGTATTTT
. TRBJ1-6 TRBV7-9 . CASSSTVYNSPLHF TGTGCCAGCAGTTCGACAGTCTATAATTCACCCCTCCACTTT
. TRBJ2-5 TRBV11-2 TRBD2 CASSPTVAGAPQTQYF TGTGCCAGCAGTCCCACGGTGGCGGGAGCCCCACAGACCCAGTACTTC
. TRBJ1-4 TRBV7-9 . CASSFTQGQEEKLFF TGTGCCAGCAGCTTCACACAGGGTCAGGAAGAAAAACTGTTTTTT
few TRBJ1-4 TRBV6-6 . CASSSLGPEKLFF TGTGCCAGCAGCTCCCTCGGTCCGGAAAAACTGTTTTTT
few TRBJ1-1 TRBV10-3 . CAISESQNTEAFF TGTGCCATCAGTGAGTCCCAGAACACTGAAGCTTTCTTT
. TRBJ2-7 TRBV25-1 TRBD1 CASSSGGERYEQYF TGTGCCAGCAGTTCAGGGGGCGAAAGGTACGAGCAGTACTTC
. TRBJ2-1 TRBV9 TRBD2 CASSVGLAGLNEQFF TGTGCCAGCAGCGTAGGACTAGCGGGGCTCAATGAGCAGTTCTTC
. TRBJ2-7 TRBV3-1/TRBV3-2 . CASSPWGGGGGEQYF TGTGCCAGCAGCCCTTGGGGCGGGGGAGGGGGCGAGCAGTACTTC
. TRBJ2-2 TRBV6-5 . CASSLKGQTGELFF TGTGCCAGCAGTCTCAAAGGACAGACCGGGGAGCTGTTTTTT
. TRBJ2-7 TRBV27 TRBD2 CASSTGTSGRYLGEQYF TGTGCCAGCAGCACCGGGACTAGCGGGAGGTACCTGGGGGAGCAGTACTTC
few TRBJ2-2 TRBV6-5 . CASRVADTGELFF TGTGCCAGCAGGGTAGCAGACACCGGGGAGCTGTTTTTT
once TRBJ1-5 TRBV7-9 . CASSSSKGSGQPQHF TGTGCCAGCAGCTCATCTAAGGGGTCGGGTCAGCCCCAGCATTTT
. TRBJ1-2 TRBV2 . CASRKPGGHGYTF TGTGCCAGCAGAAAGCCCGGCGGCCATGGCTACACCTTC
once TRBJ1-2 TRBV5-1 . CASSYRTEPIYGYTF TGCGCCAGCAGCTACCGGACAGAACCTATCTATGGCTACACCTTC
. TRBJ1-2 TRBV11-2 . CASSLDSYRNGYTF TGTGCCAGCAGCTTAGATTCGTATAGAAATGGCTACACCTTC
. TRBJ1-5 TRBV19 TRBD1 CASSSMDRGNQPQHF TGTGCCAGTAGTTCTATGGACAGGGGCAATCAGCCCCAGCATTTT
. TRBJ1-6 TRBV30 TRBD1 CAWDLSGGGNSPLHF TGTGCCTGGGATCTCTCAGGGGGAGGTAATTCACCCCTCCACTTT
. TRBJ2-2 TRBV19 TRBD2 CASRNSGSDTGELFF TGTGCCAGTAGGAATAGCGGGAGCGACACCGGGGAGCTGTTTTTT
. TRBJ2-1 TRBV19 TRBD1 CASRDRGLAFNEQFF TGTGCCAGTAGAGACAGGGGGCTAGCGTTCAATGAGCAGTTCTTC
. TRBJ2-1 TRBV7-3 . CASSPSRDNYNEQFF TGTGCCAGCAGCCCATCCCGGGACAACTACAATGAGCAGTTCTTC
. TRBJ1-3 TRBV11-2 . CASSLQGSGNTIYF TGTGCCAGCAGCTTACAGGGATCTGGAAACACCATATATTTT
. TRBJ2-1 TRBV30 . CAWSAYKEQFF TGTGCCTGGAGTGCGTACAAGGAGCAGTTCTTC
. TRBJ2-7 TRBV11-2 TRBD1 CASSLDGGQNYEQYF TGTGCCAGCAGCTTAGATGGGGGACAGAACTACGAGCAGTACTTC
. TRBJ1-2 TRBV6-6 . CASSPDTYGYTF TGTGCCAGCAGTCCCGACACCTATGGCTACACCTTC
. TRBJ1-5 TRBV2 TRBD1 CASSELTGANQPQHF TGTGCCAGCAGTGAATTGACAGGGGCCAATCAGCCCCAGCATTTT
. TRBJ2-5 TRBV3-1/TRBV3-2 . CASSHGTGSGQETQYF TGTGCCAGCAGCCATGGAACAGGGTCTGGGCAAGAGACCCAGTACTTC
. TRBJ2-2 TRBV5-1 TRBD1 CASSSSTGATGELFF TGCGCCAGCAGCTCCTCGACAGGGGCGACCGGGGAGCTGTTTTTT
once TRBJ1-3 TRBV7-9 . CASSPTGAGNTIYF TGTGCCAGCAGCCCGACAGGCGCTGGAAACACCATATATTTT